The 27 T cell receptor beta chains below come from one sample, sequenced in a study of CD8 T cells in ankylosing spondylitis. Study-wide findings and caveats: The study identified a TCR beta motif of 7 or 8 highly homologous variants that appeared characteristic of ankylosing spondylitis blood.

These TCRs are of unknown antigen specificity. TCRdb re-derived calls from the 5' RACE reads in MiXCR, one entry per CDR3 protein. The data contain around 770,000 distinct CDR3 sequences, approximately 12% of them singletons. Sequencing used blood, either unsorted or a sorted T cell fraction (not recorded which). These receptors were collected from a male donor with ankylosing spondylitis.

This clonotype has only a few counts. The chain combines TRBV20-1 with TRBJ1-4; no firm D call. The germline V and J ends were trimmed by 5 bases and 0 bases, with 10 bases remaining between them. The CDR3 sequence is 14 residues long. The germline gives CDR1 DFQATT, CDR2 SNEGSKA (reference sequence). This CDR3 reads CSALIGATNEKLFF. CDR3 DNA sequence: TGCAGTGCTCTGATCGGGGCAACTAATGAAAAACTGTTTTTT.

The chain links TRBV27 to TRBJ2-5; tentatively, D is TRBD2 (5 bases). The V gene's germline CDR1 is MNHEY and CDR2 SMNVEV (reference sequence). The CDR3 has 13 residues. Trimming shortened V by 6 bases and J by 2 bases, and 10 bases separated the two germline ends. CDR3 bases: TGTGCCAGCAGAGAAGCGGATCAAGAGACCCAGTACTTC. This translates into CASREADQETQYF.

The chain has TRBV11-3 and TRBJ2-2; 8 nucleotides line up with TRBD1. CDR1 is SGHNT, CDR2 YENEEA, per germline. There are 16 residues in the CDR3. With V trimmed by 0 bases and J by 6 bases, 6 bases remained unmatched. This chain's CDR3 is CASSLDRQGAPGELFF. The CDR3 nucleotides read TGTGCCAGCAGCTTAGATCGCCAGGGGGCACCCGGGGAGCTGTTTTTT.

This clonotype was seen only a few times. This chain joins TRBV20-1 and TRBJ1-4, with TRBD1 as a possible D gene (5 bases). The CDR3 is 12 residues long. The germline V gene has CDR1 DFQATT and CDR2 SNEGSKA (reference sequence). V lost 2 bases and J 7 bases, leaving 8 bases between the germline ends. The CDR3 bases are TGCAGTGCTAGAAAGGGGAGTGAAAAACTGTTTTTT. Amino acid sequence: CSARKGSEKLFF.

This clonotype was recorded a few times. The chain links TRBV20-1 to TRBJ2-7; D perhaps matches TRBD2 (6 bases). V was cut by 0 bases and J by 7 bases, with 22 bases left in between. CDR1 and CDR2 from the germline V gene are DFQATT and SNEGSKA (reference sequence). The CDR3 sequence is 16 residues long. For the CDR3, the DNA is TGCAGTGCTAGAGACTTCGGACGGGGGACGACCGGAGAGCAGTACTTC. It specifies CSARDFGRGTTGEQYF.

A few counts support this clonotype. The V call is TRBV20-1, the J call TRBJ2-7, with D tentatively TRBD1 or TRBD2 (5 bases each). CDR1 is DFQATT, CDR2 SNEGSKA, per germline (reference sequence). The CDR3 consists of 16 residues. V was clipped by 0 bases and J by 2 bases, with 17 bases between them. CDR3 residues: CSARDPRDGATYEQYF. CDR3 DNA sequence: TGCAGTGCTAGAGACCCCCGGGACGGAGCAACCTACGAGCAGTACTTC.

This chain uses TRBV29-1 with TRBJ2-3; tentatively, D is TRBD2 (6 bases). Germline loops: CDR1 SQVTM, CDR2 ANQGSEA. The CDR3 has 13 residues. Deletions cut 8 bases from V and 1 base from J, with 13 bases between. The DNA for the CDR3 is TGCAGCTCCTATCCGGGAGGCACAGATACGCAGTATTTT. It translates to CSSYPGGTDTQYF.

The table lists this clonotype with a few counts. The V and J genes are TRBV28 and TRBJ2-3; 8 nucleotides match TRBD2. The CDR3 runs 16 residues. Germline CDR1 is MDHEN and CDR2 is SYDVKM. V was pared by 10 bases and J by 4 bases, with 16 bases of the junction left unmatched. In DNA form, the CDR3 reads TGTGCCACCCAGGGACTAGGAGGCGTTCGGGCAGATACGCAGTATTTT. It translates to CATQGLGGVRADTQYF.

This clonotype was recorded many times. The CDR3, as DNA: TGTGCCATCAGTGACAAAGAGACCCAGTACTTC. Translation: CAISDKETQYF. The rearrangement uses TRBV10-3 and TRBJ2-5; D gene unclear. In germline, CDR1 is ENHRY, CDR2 SYGVKD. This CDR3 has 11 residues. Trimming pared 3 bases from V and 3 bases from J, leaving 2 bases between.

This clonotype came up a few times. The rearrangement joins TRBV20-1 to TRBJ2-1; D is uncertain. From germline, CDR1 is DFQATT and CDR2 SNEGSKA (reference sequence). V was shortened by 5 bases and J by 5 bases, with 10 bases between the two germline ends. The CDR3 has 12 amino acids. In DNA form, the CDR3 reads TGCAGTGCTCCCCAGGTCCACAATGAGCAGTTCTTC. Translation: CSAPQVHNEQFF.

This clonotype was picked up a small number of times. The chain joins TRBV30 to TRBJ2-2, with 7 bases identical to TRBD1. The CDR3 has 13 residues. V was clipped by 2 bases and J by 8 bases; unmatched bases: 5. The germline V gene encodes CDR1 GTSNPN and CDR2 SVGIG (reference sequence). The CDR3 DNA is TGTGCCTGGAGTTCTACAGGGGTTGGGGAGCTGTTTTTT. Amino acid sequence: CAWSSTGVGELFF.

At least ten counts were recorded for this clonotype. The chain recombines TRBV12-3 or TRBV12-4 with TRBJ2-7, with D hard to call. The CDR3 loop spans 10 amino acids. The V and J ends lost 6 bases and 4 bases respectively, with 4 bases between them. CDR3 amino acids: CASREYEQYF. The CDR3 bases are TGTGCCAGCAGAGAATACGAGCAGTACTTC.

Only a few counts were recorded for this clonotype. V usage is TRBV7-2 and J usage is TRBJ1-2; D unclear. CDR1 and CDR2 (germline): SGHTA, FQGNSA. Between the trimmed V and J ends, which lost 0 bases and 4 bases, there was a span of 12 bases. CDR3 length equals 15 residues. The CDR3 bases are TGTGCCAGCAGCTTAGCGCGGCGGACTATCTATGGCTACACCTTC. This sequence encodes CASSLARRTIYGYTF. The full variable domain, completed using reference TRBV7-2 and TRBJ1-2, is GAGVSQSPSNKVTEKGKDVELRCDPISGHTALYWYRQSLGQGLEFLIYFQGNSAPDKSGLPSDRFSAERTGGSVSTLTIQRTQQEDSAVYLCASSLARRTIYGYTFGSGTRLTVV.

This clonotype was seen at least ten times. The chain couples TRBV7-2 to TRBJ1-2; the D gene is possibly TRBD1 (5 bases). CDR3 length: 12 amino acids. Trimming cost V 5 bases and J 5 bases, with 9 bases left between them. Germline values: CDR1 SGHTA, CDR2 FQGNSA. The CDR3 region is CASSIQGYGYTF. CDR3 in DNA: TGTGCCAGCAGCATTCAGGGATATGGCTACACCTTC.

The chain couples TRBV18 to TRBJ2-6; perhaps TRBD1 as D (5 bases). Germline V CDR1 and CDR2: KGHSH, LQKENI. Trimming removed 3 bases at V and 6 bases at J, with 12 bases between. The CDR3 has 15 residues. CDR3 DNA: TGTGCCAGCTCACCCAATGGACAAAAGGCCAACGTCCTGACTTTC. It translates to CASSPNGQKANVLTF.

This clonotype was counted at least ten times. The chain couples TRBV20-1 to TRBJ2-1; D is perhaps TRBD1 (6 bases). The CDR3 is 13 residues long. V was trimmed by 3 bases and J by 5 bases, leaving 11 bases between them. The germline CDR1 and CDR2 sequences are DFQATT and SNEGSKA (reference sequence). DNA for the CDR3: TGCAGTGCTAGTTGGGGGCCTGACAATGAGCAGTTCTTC. Protein product: CSASWGPDNEQFF.

The table lists this clonotype with many counts. This chain connects TRBV3-1 to TRBJ2-3; TRBD1 matches at 8 bases. Germline lookup yields CDR1 LGHDT and CDR2 YNNKEL (reference sequence). The CDR3 totals 14 residues. V dropped 1 base and J dropped 4; count of bases not matched to a gene: 1. DNA for the CDR3: TGTGCCAGCAGCCAAGCAGGGGGCGCAGATACGCAGTATTTT. Protein sequence: CASSQAGGADTQYF.

V and J are TRBV2 and TRBJ1-4, with D perhaps TRBD1 (5 bases). V was pared by 3 bases and J by 4 bases, with 9 bases between. Germline CDR1 is SNHLY and CDR2 is FYNNEI. The CDR3 contains 14 residues. The DNA of the CDR3 is TGTGCCAGCAGTGACCCGGGGGATAATGAAAAACTGTTTTTT. It encodes CASSDPGDNEKLFF.

This clonotype has at least ten counts. The V call is TRBV6-6, the J call TRBJ1-3; D is possibly TRBD1 (6 bases). The CDR3 totals 11 residues. V lost 4 bases to trimming and J lost 8 bases, with 6 bases between them. Germline V gene lookup returns CDR1 MNHNY and CDR2 SVGAGI (reference sequence). This chain's CDR3 is CASSSGDTIYF. The CDR3 DNA is TGTGCCAGCAGTTCAGGGGACACCATATATTTT.

This clonotype was seen more than once but under ten times. The CDR3 reads CSAIPLDIQETQYF. The CDR3 bases are TGCAGTGCTATCCCCCTCGACATCCAAGAGACCCAGTACTTC. The chain uses TRBV20-1 and TRBJ2-5; no definite D call. V lost 4 bases and J lost 1, with 13 bases in between. Germline CDR1 is DFQATT and CDR2 is SNEGSKA (reference sequence). This CDR3 has 14 amino acids.

This clonotype was seen more than once but under ten times. The rearrangement links TRBV5-4 to TRBJ2-7, with TRBD2 matching over 8 bases. CDR1 SGHNT and CDR2 YYREEE come from the germline V gene (reference sequence). The CDR3 runs to 16 residues. The junction had 10 bases not matched to a gene; V was cut back by 3 bases and J by 2 bases. As DNA, the CDR3 is TGTGCCAGCAGCTCCCCCGGCGGGAGGCGTCCCTACGAGCAGTACTTC. It codes for CASSSPGGRRPYEQYF.

This clonotype was counted at least ten times. The chain is built from TRBV29-1 and TRBJ2-1; tentative D call: TRBD1 (5 bases). Per germline, CDR1 SQVTM and CDR2 ANQGSEA. The CDR3 is made up of 14 amino acids. The germline V and J ends were trimmed by 2 bases and 10 bases, with 18 bases remaining between them. The CDR3 DNA reads TGCAGCGTTGAATTCTGGGGCAGGGTAAGGGAGCAGTTCTTC. It codes for CSVEFWGRVREQFF.

This clonotype was recorded a few times. The chain is built from TRBV12-3 or TRBV12-4 and TRBJ2-1; 12 positions agree with TRBD2. V was clipped by 3 bases and J by 7 bases; unmatched bases: 22. The CDR3 consists of 21 residues. DNA for the CDR3: TGTGCCAGCAGTTTCCCTAGCGGGAGGGCCGAGGGATGGCGGGACCTGAATGAGCAGTTCTTC. This encodes CASSFPSGRAEGWRDLNEQFF.

This clonotype was detected a few times. This chain links TRBV6-1 with TRBJ2-7, with 9 positions matching TRBD1. From germline, CDR1 is MNHNS and CDR2 SASEGT. The CDR3 spans 15 residues. The ends lost 2 bases at V and 4 bases at J; junction bases unmatched: 6. The CDR3 DNA is TGTGCCAGCAGTGAACCGGGACAGGGATTTTACGAGCAGTACTTC. This encodes CASSEPGQGFYEQYF.

This clonotype appeared a few times. The chain recombines TRBV4-2 with TRBJ2-5, with a weak D call TRBD1 (6 bases). This CDR3 is 14 amino acids long. CDR1 and CDR2 from the germline V gene are LGHNA and YNFKEQ. V lost 0 bases, J lost 3 bases, and 8 bases lay in between. The CDR3 region has the DNA TGTGCCAGCAGCCAAGAAAACAGGGAAGAGACCCAGTACTTC. Translation gives CASSQENREETQYF.

The chain has TRBV10-3 and TRBJ2-7, with TRBD1 identical over 8 bases. Germline CDR1 reads ENHRY; CDR2 reads SYGVKD. V lost 1 base and J lost 4; bases outside the gene matches: 6. The CDR3 contains 15 residues. CDR3 protein: CAISELQGAYYEQYF. The CDR3 bases are TGTGCCATCAGTGAGTTGCAGGGGGCGTATTACGAGCAGTACTTC.

The sample holds a few counts of this clonotype. The CDR3 spells CASSIRVRSSYEQYF. The CDR3 region has the DNA TGTGCCAGCAGCATTAGGGTCCGAAGCTCCTACGAGCAGTACTTC. This chain joins TRBV21-1 and TRBJ2-7. TRBV21-1 represents a pseudogene. The CDR3 consists of 15 residues.